Below are 4 T cell receptor beta chains sequenced from a single sample in a study of CD8+ T cells in alopecia areata. Described treatment: oral pan-JAK inhibitor, 5-10 mg twice daily. RNA extraction was followed by reverse transcription into cDNA, which acted as the sequencing template. Profiled with immunoSEQ multiplex PCR; TCRdb holds only in-frame clones, not every one. This table holds approximately 110,000 clones, roughly 50% found once. The material was CD4+ T cells sorted from blood, obtained at week 24, from a patient treated with tofacitinib. Source of these receptors: a human donor with alopecia areata.

The V and J genes are TRBV29-1 and TRBJ1-1, with 9 bases lining up with TRBD1. Trimming at V came to 6 bases and at J to 4 bases, leaving 9 bases not matched to a gene. The germline gives CDR1 SQVTM, CDR2 ANQGSEA. CDR3 length: 14 amino acids. CDR3 sequence (DNA): TGCAGCGTCTACAGGGGGCATAAAAGCACTGAAGCTTTCTTT. This encodes CSVYRGHKSTEAFF.

This chain connects TRBV5-4 to TRBJ2-1; D gene uncertain. Germline CDR1 reads SGHNT; CDR2 reads YYREEE (reference sequence). The CDR3 totals 12 residues. The germline V and J ends were trimmed by 2 bases and 10 bases, with 10 bases remaining between them. The CDR3 here is CASSFRTTEQFF. CDR3 in DNA: TGTGCCAGCAGCTTTAGAACTACAGAGCAGTTCTTC.

This clone was detected a few times. The CDR3 region has the DNA TGTGCCAGCTCACCTGACGAGGCGGAGACCCAGTACTTC. Translation: CASSPDEAETQYF. This chain connects TRBV18 to TRBJ2-5; D gene unclear. This CDR3 region has 13 residues. V was trimmed by 3 bases and J by 5 bases, leaving 10 bases between them. From germline, CDR1 is KGHSH and CDR2 LQKENI.

This clone has more than one count but fewer than ten. The CDR3 region has the DNA TGCGCCAGCAGCTTGGGAGAGGGGACCCAGCATTTT. Protein sequence: CASSLGEGTQHF. V and J are TRBV5-1 and TRBJ1-5; maybe TRBD1 (5 bases). V shed 0 bases and J shed 11 bases, with 9 bases lying between them. The germline V gene has CDR1 SGHRS and CDR2 YFSETQ. The CDR3 has 12 residues.